This entry lists 8 T cell receptor beta chains sequenced from one sample in a study of CD8+ T cells in alopecia areata. RNA extraction was followed by reverse transcription into cDNA, which acted as the sequencing template. Assay: immunoSEQ multiplex PCR; the TCRdb copy retains only in-frame clones and omits some. The table lists about 140,000 clones, about 88% of them singletons, with about 12% in the top ten. Treatment specified: oral pan-JAK inhibitor, 5-10 mg twice daily. The sequences come from CD8+ T cells sorted from blood, collected at week 4, from a patient treated with tofacitinib. These receptors came from a human donor with alopecia areata.

J is TRBJ2-1 and V is TRBV27; 9 positions match TRBD2. The V gene end was trimmed by 5 bases and the J gene end by 2 bases; junction bases not matched to a gene: 4. The CDR3 length is 15 residues. Looked up from germline, CDR1 is MNHEY and CDR2 is SMNVEV (reference sequence). The DNA of the CDR3 is TGTGCCAGCAGTCCGGAGCGGGAGGCCTACAATGAGCAGTTCTTC. Translated: CASSPEREAYNEQFF.

This chain links TRBV9 with TRBJ2-5; 11 nucleotides match TRBD2. CDR1 and CDR2 (germline): SGDLS, YYNGEE. This CDR3 comprises 17 residues. The J segment lost 5 bases and the V segment lost 3 bases, leaving 12 bases of the junction unmatched. In DNA form, the CDR3 reads TGTGCCAGCAGCGGGTTAGCGGGAGGGTCGTCTGCGGAGACCCAGTACTTC. Translation gives CASSGLAGGSSAETQYF.

The CDR3 loop reads CAIRDQHQESYGYTF. DNA of the CDR3: TGTGCCATCAGGGACCAGCATCAAGAAAGCTATGGCTACACCTTC. The chain is built from TRBV10-3 and TRBJ1-2; D is unclear. CDR1 and CDR2 from the germline V gene are ENHRY and SYGVKD. The CDR3 length is 15 residues. The V end was cut by 6 bases, the J end by 4 bases, with 18 bases between.

The J gene is TRBJ2-3, the V gene TRBV5-1; D call uncertain. V was shortened by 0 bases and J by 0 bases, with 5 bases between the two germline ends. The CDR3 runs to 14 residues. The germline V gene encodes CDR1 SGHRS and CDR2 YFSETQ. CDR3 bases: TGCGCCAGCAGCTTGGGAACAAGCACAGATACGCAGTATTTT. Its translation: CASSLGTSTDTQYF.

The chain recombines TRBV5-1 with TRBJ2-3; D is tentatively TRBD1 or TRBD2 (5 bases each). CDR1 SGHRS and CDR2 YFSETQ come from the germline V gene. V dropped 0 bases and J dropped 5 bases, with 16 bases sitting between them. This CDR3 comprises 16 residues. The CDR3 here is CASSLATARGQDTQYF. The CDR3 nucleotides are TGCGCCAGCAGCTTGGCCACGGCGAGGGGTCAAGATACGCAGTATTTT. Complete variable domain (other parts from reference TRBV5-1 and TRBJ2-3): KAGVTQTPRYLIKTRGQQVTLSCSPISGHRSVSWYQQTPGQGLQFLFEYFSETQRNKGNFPGRFSGRQFSNSRSEMNVSTLELGDSALYLCASSLATARGQDTQYFGPGTRLTVL.

This clone was found once. The chain combines TRBV29-1 with TRBJ2-3; D gene uncertain. The CDR3 sequence is 13 residues long. V was shortened by 8 bases and J by 1 base, with 13 bases between the two germline ends. Germline V gene sequence: CDR1 SQVTM, CDR2 ANQGSEA. The CDR3 sequence: CSPRDGRTDTQYF. The CDR3 DNA reads as TGCAGCCCTCGCGACGGTCGCACAGATACGCAGTATTTT.

The chain couples TRBV2 to TRBJ2-2, with a possible D match to TRBD2 (6 bases). CDR3 length: 14 residues. Germline V gives CDR1 SNHLY, CDR2 FYNNEI. V was trimmed by 4 bases and J by 6 bases, leaving 12 bases between them. CDR3 amino acids: CASSVRSGAGELFF. DNA for the CDR3: TGTGCCAGCAGTGTTCGGTCGGGGGCCGGGGAGCTGTTTTTT.

The J gene is TRBJ2-1, the V gene TRBV2; 9 nucleotides match TRBD1. Germline CDR1 and CDR2: SNHLY and FYNNEI. CDR3 size: 15 residues. The V gene end was trimmed by 4 bases and the J gene end by 2 bases; junction bases not matched to a gene: 3. The CDR3 is CASSGRQGAYNEQFF. The CDR3 bases are TGTGCCAGCAGTGGGAGACAGGGGGCCTACAATGAGCAGTTCTTC.